This entry lists 11 T cell receptor beta chains sequenced from one sample in a study of T cells in Graves' hyperthyroidism and ophthalmopathy (dated by TCRdb to between 2018 and 2020). Receptor amplification or capture employed multiplex PCR. The data were produced on an Illumina HiSeq 2000. Amplification of TCR beta CDR3 regions was carried out from RNA transcripts. A first-round RT-PCR of the TCR CDR3 used the HTBI primer set with the Qiagen OneStep RT-PCR kit. TCRdb passed the public sequencing reads through fastp at Q25 and MiXCR, retaining productive beta sequences. Rows are unified per CDR3 protein, each entry keeping the most common DNA and genes. The sample yields about 610,000 distinct CDR3 sequences; 35% to 55% were counted once. The ten top clones hold more than 7% of the sample. Sequencing input: peripheral blood or thyroid tissue (not recorded which). Source of these receptors: a woman aged 18-29 years with Graves' hyperthyroidism.

The table lists this clonotype with a few counts. The chain carries TRBV7-9 and TRBJ1-3; D call uncertain. The V end was cut by 5 bases, the J end by 3 bases, with 20 bases between. Per the germline V gene, CDR1 is SEHNR and CDR2 is FQNEAQ (reference sequence). The CDR3 loop spans 17 amino acids. CDR3 DNA: TGTGCCAGCAGCCAAGATTTTTCCCGGGATGATGGAAACACCATATATTTT. Encoded protein: CASSQDFSRDDGNTIYF.

This clonotype was picked up a small number of times. This chain uses TRBV4-2 with TRBJ2-2, with D perhaps matching TRBD2 (7 bases). The CDR3 runs 16 residues. The ends were cut back, 0 bases at V and 6 bases at J, with 14 bases in the middle. In germline, CDR1 is LGHNA, CDR2 YNFKEQ. CDR3 in amino acids: CASSQDVGGGAGELFF. The CDR3 region has the DNA TGTGCCAGCAGCCAAGATGTGGGAGGGGGGGCCGGGGAGCTGTTTTTT.

The chain carries TRBV10-3 and TRBJ2-7; 9 bases fit TRBD2. V lost 11 bases, J lost 4 bases, and 12 bases stayed unmatched. This CDR3 contains 14 residues. Germline V gene lookup returns CDR1 ENHRY and CDR2 SYGVKD. The CDR3 here is CAEADVAGDYEQYF. The CDR3 DNA sequence: TGTGCCGAGGCGGATGTAGCGGGAGATTACGAGCAGTACTTC.

The rearrangement links TRBV29-1 to TRBJ1-4; D not resolved. Trimming cost V 6 bases and J 8 bases, with 16 bases left between them. Germline CDR1 SQVTM, CDR2 ANQGSEA. There are 13 residues in the CDR3. The CDR3 DNA reads TGCAGCGTGAGTGGGCAGGCTGGGGAAAAACTGTTTTTT. Encoded protein: CSVSGQAGEKLFF.

V and J are TRBV20-1 and TRBJ1-6, with D perhaps matching TRBD1 (6 bases). Trimming stripped 3 bases from V and 13 bases from J, with 19 bases between. Germline loops: CDR1 DFQATT, CDR2 SNEGSKA (reference sequence). The CDR3 runs to 14 residues. The CDR3 loop reads CSASRGQLHQPLHF. For the CDR3, the DNA is TGCAGTGCTAGTAGAGGACAGCTTCATCAGCCCCTCCACTTT.

The V call is TRBV28, the J call TRBJ1-5; possible D gene TRBD1, 5 bases. Between the trimmed V and J ends, which lost 2 bases and 2 bases, there was a span of 7 bases. The CDR3 loop spans 14 amino acids. CDR1 MDHEN and CDR2 SYDVKM come from the germline V gene. CDR3 sequence reads: CASSLMTGNQPQHF. CDR3 bases: TGTGCCAGCAGTTTAATGACAGGCAATCAGCCCCAGCATTTT.

The gene calls are TRBV4-2 and TRBJ2-7, with D possibly being TRBD1 (5 bases). Trimming shortened V by 0 bases and J by 3 bases, and 18 bases separated the two germline ends. CDR1 LGHNA and CDR2 YNFKEQ come from the germline V gene. The CDR3 contains 17 residues. DNA of the CDR3: TGTGCCAGCAGCCAAGATATGCGGTCAGGGTACAACTACGAGCAGTACTTC. This translates into CASSQDMRSGYNYEQYF.

The genes are TRBV10-3 and TRBJ2-7, with a weak D call TRBD1 (6 bases). Trimming took off 4 bases at V and 3 bases at J, with 10 bases between the two ends. The CDR3 is made up of 13 amino acids. Germline CDR1 reads ENHRY; CDR2 reads SYGVKD. Here the CDR3 reads CAISGPGDYEQYF. The CDR3 region has the DNA TGTGCCATCAGTGGTCCAGGGGACTACGAGCAGTACTTC.

This clonotype occurred many times. This chain connects TRBV7-9 to TRBJ2-5; no clear D gene. V was pared by 11 bases and J by 0 bases, with 10 bases between. CDR3 length: 12 amino acids. In germline, CDR1 is SEHNR, CDR2 FQNEAQ (reference sequence). The CDR3 spells CAGDGNQETQYF. The CDR3 nucleotides read TGTGCCGGAGACGGTAACCAAGAGACCCAGTACTTC. Variable domain in full (rest from reference TRBV7-9 and TRBJ2-5): DTGVSQNPRHKITKRGQNVTFRCDPISEHNRLYWYRQTLGQGPEFLTYFQNEAQLEKSRLLSDRFSAERPKGSFSTLEIQRTEQGDSAMYLCAGDGNQETQYFGPGTRLLVL.

The chain has TRBV7-3 and TRBJ2-5, with 11 bases lining up with TRBD2. Germline CDR1 and CDR2: SGHTA and FQGTGA. This CDR3 has 15 residues. V lost 5 bases, J lost 3 bases, and 5 bases stayed unmatched. CDR3 bases: TGTGCCAGCAGCCCGGGACTAGCGGCAGAAGAGACCCAGTACTTC. This encodes CASSPGLAAEETQYF. The variable domain in full, with the rest retrieved from reference TRBV7-3 and TRBJ2-5, is GAGVSQTPSNKVTEKGKYVELRCDPISGHTALYWYRQSLGQGPEFLIYFQGTGAADDSGLPNDRFFAVRPEGSVSTLKIQRTERGDSAVYLCASSPGLAAEETQYFGPGTRLLVL.

A note on this clonotype: A junction end diverges from the germline sequence, so it may reflect a read error. The chain couples TRBV6-5 to TRBJ2-2, with a weak D call TRBD2 (7 bases). Germline V gene lookup returns CDR1 MNHEY and CDR2 SVGAGI. This CDR3 comprises 10 residues. CDR3 residues: CASVRGGLFF. CDR3 sequence (DNA): TGTGCCAGCGTTAGGGGGGGGCTGTTTTTT.